One sample yielded the 20 T cell receptor beta chains listed below, sequenced in a study of a mutant IDH1 vaccine in newly diagnosed glioma (dated by TCRdb to the early 2020s). These receptors lack a known antigen. The meaning of the sample's time point label: week 11, during vaccination. Each vaccine dose, consisting of 300 ug of a 20-mer mutant IDH1 peptide in Montanide, was administered subcutaneously with topical imiquimod. The library came from the immunoSEQ multiplex PCR assay. Not all clones reach the TCRdb copy of this immuneACCESS table, which keeps in-frame sequences only. Checked studies attribute under half of the gap to unresolved V genes and leave the rest unexplained. A total of tens of thousands of clones appear in this sample, around 70% of them only once. The top ten clonotypes cover roughly 11% of the sample. The sequenced sample was peripheral blood mononuclear cells (PBMCs), obtained from a glioma patient whose treatment included an IDH1 peptide vaccine. The receptors originated from a man between 18 and 29 years old with glioma. Some clones in this sample may be carry-over from other donors' samples.

V usage is TRBV7-2 and J usage is TRBJ1-4; TRBD1 matches 7 bases. CDR1 and CDR2 from the germline V gene are SGHTA and FQGNSA. The CDR3 length is 13 residues. V trimming: 5 bases; J trimming: 11 bases; junction bases outside the gene matches: 8. CDR3: CASSLRQGEKLFF. In DNA form, the CDR3 reads TGTGCCAGCAGCCTTAGACAGGGCGAGAAACTGTTTTTT.

This clone has just a few counts. The J gene is TRBJ1-5, the V gene TRBV7-2; D uncertain. With 3 bases removed from V and 1 base from J, the gap between germline ends came to 7 bases. Germline CDR1 is SGHTA and CDR2 is FQGNSA. The CDR3 length is 14 residues. The CDR3 protein is CASSFPGSNQPQHF. CDR3 sequence (DNA): TGTGCCAGCAGCTTCCCGGGAAGCAATCAGCCCCAGCATTTT.

This clone occurred a few times. The DNA of the CDR3 is TGTGCCTGGGCCGCCAAAGGAGCCAGCCTTGTTGGGGCTTTCTTT. Its protein product is CAWAAKGASLVGAFF. The chain carries TRBV30 and TRBJ1-1; D gene uncertain. This CDR3 is built from 15 residues. Germline V CDR1 and CDR2: GTSNPN, SVGIG (reference sequence). V lost 5 bases and J 11 bases, leaving 27 bases between the germline ends.

This clone turned up a few times. The chain has TRBV16 and TRBJ1-5; D gene ambiguous. The V and J ends lost 6 bases and 7 bases respectively, with 13 bases between them. The germline V gene encodes CDR1 KGHSY and CDR2 FQNENV. The CDR3 has 13 residues. The chain's CDR3 is CASSRLTQQPQHF. Here the CDR3 DNA reads TGTGCCAGCAGTAGACTTACCCAACAGCCCCAGCATTTT. Full variable domain (rest looked up from reference TRBV16 and TRBJ1-5): GEEVAQTPKHLVRGEGQKAKLYCAPIKGHSYVFWYQQVLKNEFKFLISFQNENVFDETGMPKERFSAKCLPNSPCSLEIQATKLEDSAVYFCASSRLTQQPQHFGDGTRLSIL.

In this sample, this clone turned up a few times. V usage is TRBV9 and J usage is TRBJ1-4; D is undetermined. The CDR3 is 15 residues long. V lost 0 bases and J lost 3, with 9 bases in between. The germline gives CDR1 SGDLS, CDR2 YYNGEE. The CDR3 DNA is TGTGCCAGCAGCGTAGGCCCGTTTGCTAATGAAAAACTGTTTTTT. This sequence encodes CASSVGPFANEKLFF.

The V and J genes are TRBV29-1 and TRBJ1-1, with D possibly being TRBD1 (5 bases). This CDR3 is built from 13 residues. V gave up 0 bases and J gave up 3 bases, with 8 bases separating them. Germline lookup yields CDR1 SQVTM and CDR2 ANQGSEA. CDR3 sequence: CSVEEGGDTEAFF. Here the CDR3 DNA reads TGCAGCGTTGAAGAGGGGGGGGACACTGAAGCTTTCTTT.

The V and J genes are TRBV14 and TRBJ2-1; TRBD2 aligns across 12 bases. The CDR3 consists of 18 residues. Germline CDR1 reads SGHDN; CDR2 reads FVKESK. V shed 3 bases, J shed 8 bases, and the junction held 14 bases outside the gene matches. The CDR3 loop is CASSHPRTSGMMNDEQFF. In DNA, the CDR3 is TGTGCCAGCAGCCACCCTCGGACTAGCGGGATGATGAACGATGAGCAGTTCTTC.

The chain carries TRBV5-5 and TRBJ1-1; D remains ambiguous. Deletions cut 1 base from V and 5 bases from J, with 15 bases between. This CDR3 is 15 amino acids long. Germline values: CDR1 SGHKS, CDR2 YYEKEE (reference sequence). CDR3 sequence reads: CASSLRWARGTEAFF. DNA for the CDR3: TGTGCCAGCAGCTTGCGTTGGGCCAGAGGTACTGAAGCTTTCTTT.

The rearrangement links TRBV6-6 to TRBJ1-1, with 7 bases that match TRBD1. The CDR3 has 15 residues. Germline-derived CDR1 and CDR2 are MNHNY and SVGAGI (reference sequence). Trimming at V came to 6 bases and at J to 0 bases, leaving 7 bases not matched to a gene. CDR3 protein: CASSKGQIMNTEAFF. The CDR3 region has the DNA TGTGCCAGCAGCAAGGGACAGATCATGAACACTGAAGCTTTCTTT.

V and J are TRBV5-1 and TRBJ2-5; D tentatively reads TRBD1 or TRBD2 (7 bases each). From germline, CDR1 is SGHRS and CDR2 YFSETQ. The CDR3 length is 16 residues. V lost 0 bases, J lost 2 bases, and 14 bases lay in between. The CDR3 is CASSLAAGGGQETQYF. The CDR3 DNA follows: TGCGCCAGCAGCTTGGCGGCAGGGGGGGGGCAAGAGACCCAGTACTTC.

This sequence joins TRBV6-5 and TRBJ1-3; D is uncertain. The V gene lost 2 bases and the J gene lost 6 bases, with 14 bases spanning the gap. This CDR3 comprises 15 residues. Germline V gene data show CDR1 as MNHEY and CDR2 as SVGAGI. The CDR3 region is CASSYVPSGQNTIYF. CDR3 bases: TGTGCCAGCAGTTACGTACCCTCCGGGCAAAACACCATATATTTT.

The V call is TRBV10-3, the J call TRBJ1-2; D is possibly TRBD1 (6 bases). This CDR3 is built from 13 residues. The V end lost 5 bases, the J end lost 6 bases, and 13 bases lay between the germline ends. Germline values: CDR1 ENHRY, CDR2 SYGVKD. Here the CDR3 reads CAISYREGDGYTF. CDR3 DNA: TGTGCCATCAGTTACAGGGAAGGGGATGGCTACACCTTC.

The rearrangement joins TRBV6-5 to TRBJ1-6, with 10 nucleotides matching TRBD1. Unmatched junction bases numbered 9, after V lost 7 bases and J lost 9 bases. CDR1 and CDR2 from the germline V gene are MNHEY and SVGAGI. There are 15 residues in the CDR3. The CDR3: CASTVDRGLGSPLHF. The CDR3 region has the DNA TGTGCCAGCACGGTAGACAGGGGGCTTGGTTCACCCCTCCACTTT.

V and J are TRBV11-2 and TRBJ2-3; unclear D gene. Germline V gene data show CDR1 as SGHAT and CDR2 as FQNNGV. There are 15 residues in the CDR3. V dropped 5 bases and J dropped 3 bases, with 15 bases sitting between them. CDR3 sequence (DNA): TGTGCCAGCAGCCAAATCGCCTTGGGGACAGATACGCAGTATTTT. Amino acids: CASSQIALGTDTQYF.

CDR3 loop: CASSGQTGGMSGEQYF. CDR3 nucleotide sequence: TGTGCCAGCAGTGGACAGACAGGGGGCATGTCGGGTGAGCAGTACTTC. The gene calls are TRBV25-1 and TRBJ2-7; 10 nucleotides match TRBD1. The germline gives CDR1 MGHDK, CDR2 SYGVNS. This CDR3 comprises 16 residues. With 4 bases clipped from V and 7 bases from J, the junction kept 13 bases outside the gene matches.

This clone was seen only a few times. As DNA, the CDR3 is TGTGCCAGCAGCTTAGGACAGGGAGCAAACACCATATATTTT. Protein sequence: CASSLGQGANTIYF. V is TRBV7-8 and J is TRBJ1-3; 7 positions match TRBD1. Per germline, CDR1 SGHVS and CDR2 FQNEAQ. V was clipped by 1 base and J by 6 bases; unmatched bases: 3. This CDR3 region has 14 residues.

V gene TRBV4-3 combines with J gene TRBJ2-5; 9 bases match TRBD2. CDR1 and CDR2 from the germline V gene are LGHNA and YSLEER. V trimming: 0 bases; J trimming: 1 base; junction bases outside the gene matches: 0. This CDR3 is 15 amino acids long. CDR3 in amino acids: CASSQERGGQETQYF. In DNA form, the CDR3 reads TGCGCCAGCAGCCAAGAGCGGGGGGGCCAAGAGACCCAGTACTTC.

This chain links TRBV18 with TRBJ1-2, with TRBD1 as a possible D gene (6 bases). Germline-derived CDR1 and CDR2 are KGHSH and LQKENI. The CDR3 consists of 15 residues. V dropped 3 bases and J dropped 2 bases, with 13 bases sitting between them. The CDR3 nucleotides read TGTGCCAGCTCACCCCGGGAACAGGGAAACTATGGCTACACCTTC. Amino acids: CASSPREQGNYGYTF.

The chain has TRBV5-1 and TRBJ2-7, with 9 bases aligning to TRBD1. Losses at the gene ends were 0 bases for V and 2 bases for J; bases not matched to a gene: 3. The CDR3 has 15 amino acids. Germline CDR1 SGHRS, CDR2 YFSETQ. CDR3 bases: TGCGCCAGCAGCTTGGGACGGACAGGGGCCTACGAGCAGTACTTC. Translated: CASSLGRTGAYEQYF.

This clone was recorded a few times. V gene TRBV5-1 combines with J gene TRBJ1-6; D might be TRBD1 (5 bases). The CDR3 covers 16 residues. Trimming took 4 bases from V and 7 from J, leaving 18 bases between them. CDR1 and CDR2 (germline): SGHRS, YFSETQ. The CDR3 region has the DNA TGCGCCAGCAGCCTGGCCGGGGGGTGGGCCAATTCACCCCTCCACTTT. It codes for CASSLAGGWANSPLHF. The full variable domain, completed using reference TRBV5-1 and TRBJ1-6, is KAGVTQTPRYLIKTRGQQVTLSCSPISGHRSVSWYQQTPGQGLQFLFEYFSETQRNKGNFPGRFSGRQFSNSRSEMNVSTLELGDSALYLCASSLAGGWANSPLHFGNGTRLTVT.